This TCR beta chain stems from a study of T cells in Graves' hyperthyroidism and ophthalmopathy. Whole-study findings and limits: Among thyroid clonotypes expanded above 0.001, most also appeared in blood. Ophthalmopathy and stable hyperthyroidism were separated by a 13 V-J model.

The ends were cut back, 4 bases at V and 1 base at J, with 11 bases in the middle. The CDR3 runs 14 residues. From germline, CDR1 is SGHRS and CDR2 YFSETQ. In this sample, this clonotype turned up many times. Its antigen is as yet unknown. Researchers took RNA transcripts and amplified the TCR beta CDR3 regions from them. In the first-round RT-PCR of the TCR CDR3, the HTBI primer set was used. TCRdb re-called the multiplex PCR reads with MiXCR, one entry per CDR3 protein. The table records 600,000 to 650,000 distinct CDR3 sequences, 16% of them present only once. V and J are TRBV5-1 and TRBJ1-1; D gene uncertain. This TCR was sampled from a woman aged 25 to 39 with Graves' hyperthyroidism. Sequencing used blood. The CDR3 nucleotides are TGCGCCAGCAGCCCGATCGACCCGAACACTGAAGCTTTCTTT. This translates into CASSPIDPNTEAFF.